These 11 T cell receptor beta chains were all obtained from the same sample, sequenced in a study of T-cell memory formation after mild COVID-19. TCRdb recomputed calls from the 5' RACE reads with MiXCR, one row per CDR3 protein. Of roughly 130,000 distinct CDR3 sequences in the sample, roughly 15% were seen once. Sequenced: PBMCs or a T cell subset sorted from them (not recorded which). These receptors all stem from an adult woman who had mild COVID-19 (a few samples of this study predate the infection). Cell type and time point are not known.

This clonotype was detected only a few times. The rearrangement joins TRBV12-3 or TRBV12-4 to TRBJ2-1; D is possibly TRBD2 (6 bases). The V end was cut by 7 bases, the J end by 1 base, with 17 bases between. The CDR3 has 16 amino acids. The CDR3 region has the DNA TGTGCCAGCATCCGCGGGGCCCCGACTTCCTACAATGAGCAGTTCTTC. It specifies CASIRGAPTSYNEQFF.

The chain employs TRBV6-4 and TRBJ2-5; 7 bases line up with TRBD2. CDR1 and CDR2 from the germline V gene are MRHNA and SNTAGT. The CDR3 has 13 amino acids. V lost 6 bases, J lost 5 bases, and 6 bases stayed unmatched. CDR3 coding DNA: TGTGCCAGCAGCCGGGAGGACCGGGAGACCCAGTACTTC. Translating gives CASSREDRETQYF.

This clonotype has just a few counts. The chain has TRBV7-8 and TRBJ2-5; 10 bases are shared with TRBD2. CDR1 is SGHVS and CDR2 is FQNEAQ in the germline V gene. V was pared by 3 bases and J by 3 bases, with 4 bases of the junction left unmatched. This CDR3 region has 15 residues. CDR3 DNA sequence: TGTGCCAGCAGCTTTAGCGGGGGGACTAAAGAGACCCAGTACTTC. Its translation: CASSFSGGTKETQYF.

This sequence joins TRBV10-3 and TRBJ2-7, with D unclear. The CDR3 loop spans 14 amino acids. Trimming removed 3 bases at V and 1 base at J, with 10 bases between. Germline loops: CDR1 ENHRY, CDR2 SYGVKD. CDR3 sequence: CAISEGQASYEQYF. Here the CDR3 DNA reads TGTGCCATCAGTGAAGGGCAGGCGTCCTACGAGCAGTACTTC.

This clonotype has a handful of counts. The chain has TRBV5-1 and TRBJ2-5; D is ambiguous. This CDR3 region has 15 residues. Germline-derived CDR1 and CDR2 are SGHRS and YFSETQ. Deletions cut 0 bases from V and 2 bases from J, with 11 bases between. The CDR3, as DNA: TGCGCCAGCAGCTTGGTACCAGAGAGACAAGAGACCCAGTACTTC. It codes for CASSLVPERQETQYF.

The chain has TRBV9 and TRBJ2-5, with D maybe TRBD2 (6 bases). The CDR3 runs 14 residues. V gave up 4 bases and J gave up 2 bases, with 12 bases separating them. CDR1 SGDLS and CDR2 YYNGEE come from the germline V gene. DNA for the CDR3: TGTGCCAGCAGCACCGGGGACTGGCAAGAGACCCAGTACTTC. Translation: CASSTGDWQETQYF. Full variable domain (rest looked up from reference TRBV9 and TRBJ2-5): DSGVTQTPKHLITATGQRVTLRCSPRSGDLSVYWYQQSLDQGLQFLIQYYNGEERAKGNILERFSAQQFPDLHSELNLSSLELGDSALYFCASSTGDWQETQYFGPGTRLLVL.

J is TRBJ1-1 and V is TRBV19; 7 bases are shared with TRBD1. Germline lookup yields CDR1 LNHDA and CDR2 SQIVND (reference sequence). V lost 3 bases, J lost 1 base, and 5 bases stayed unmatched. This CDR3 region has 15 residues. The CDR3 region is CASSIPGGTNTEAFF. In DNA, the CDR3 is TGTGCCAGTAGTATTCCAGGGGGGACGAACACTGAAGCTTTCTTT.

This clonotype showed up just a few times. The V and J genes are TRBV20-1 and TRBJ2-7; TRBD1 matches 8 bases. Germline V CDR1 and CDR2: DFQATT, SNEGSKA (reference sequence). The CDR3 sequence is 15 residues long. Trimming took 5 bases from V and 0 from J; bases not matched to a gene: 9. The CDR3 is CSAEARDRSSYEQYF. In nucleotides, the CDR3 is TGCAGTGCTGAAGCACGGGACAGGAGCTCCTACGAGCAGTACTTC.

The table lists this clonotype with many counts. The chain links TRBV20-1 to TRBJ2-2, with TRBD2 matching over 7 bases. From germline, CDR1 is DFQATT and CDR2 SNEGSKA (reference sequence). The CDR3 is 15 residues long. Germline trimming cut 3 bases from V and 3 bases from J; bases unmatched to any gene: 7. The CDR3 DNA follows: TGCAGTGCTAGTGCGGGAGCCCCTGACACCGGGGAGCTGTTTTTT. This encodes CSASAGAPDTGELFF.

The V and J genes are TRBV29-1 and TRBJ2-7; D may match TRBD1 or TRBD2 (6 bases each). V was clipped by 6 bases and J by 7 bases, with 13 bases between them. Germline CDR1 reads SQVTM; CDR2 reads ANQGSEA. This CDR3 region has 11 residues. This CDR3 is CSVLGGYEQYF. CDR3 nucleotides: TGCAGCGTCCTAGGGGGGTATGAGCAGTACTTC.

The chain carries TRBV7-9 and TRBJ1-1; TRBD1 aligns across 9 bases. Germline V CDR1 and CDR2: SEHNR, FQNEAQ (reference sequence). The CDR3 has 15 amino acids. Trimming at V came to 6 bases and at J to 8 bases, leaving 13 bases not matched to a gene. CDR3 bases: TGTGCCAGCAGACGTTTAGGGGACAGGGTAGGCGAAGCTTTCTTT. Its translation: CASRRLGDRVGEAFF.